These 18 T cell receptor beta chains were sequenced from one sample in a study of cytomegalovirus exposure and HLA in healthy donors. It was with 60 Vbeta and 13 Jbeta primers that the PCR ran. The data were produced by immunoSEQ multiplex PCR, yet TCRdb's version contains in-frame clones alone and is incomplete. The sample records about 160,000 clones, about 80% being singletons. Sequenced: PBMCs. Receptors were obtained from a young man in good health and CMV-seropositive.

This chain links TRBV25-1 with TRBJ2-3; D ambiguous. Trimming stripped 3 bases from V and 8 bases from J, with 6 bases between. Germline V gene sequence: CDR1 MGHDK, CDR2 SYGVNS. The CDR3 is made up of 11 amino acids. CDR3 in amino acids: CASSDRGTQYF. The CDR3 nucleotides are TGTGCCAGCAGTGATCGCGGTACGCAGTATTTT.

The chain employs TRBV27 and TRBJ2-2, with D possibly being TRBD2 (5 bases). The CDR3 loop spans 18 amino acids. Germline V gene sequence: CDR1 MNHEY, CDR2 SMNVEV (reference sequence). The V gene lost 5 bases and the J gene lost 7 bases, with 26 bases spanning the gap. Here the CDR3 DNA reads TGTGCCAGCAGTCCAGGACTCGCGGGCAGTAGGGCCCACGGGGAGCTGTTTTTT. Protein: CASSPGLAGSRAHGELFF.

For the CDR3, the DNA is TGTGCCAGCAGCGCGGGAGACAGTTCCTACGAGCAGTACTTC. Protein product: CASSAGDSSYEQYF. The chain has TRBV9 and TRBJ2-7; D may be TRBD2 (6 bases). The CDR3 loop spans 14 amino acids. CDR1 is SGDLS, CDR2 YYNGEE, per germline. Between the trimmed V and J ends, which lost 3 bases and 1 base, there was a span of 11 bases.

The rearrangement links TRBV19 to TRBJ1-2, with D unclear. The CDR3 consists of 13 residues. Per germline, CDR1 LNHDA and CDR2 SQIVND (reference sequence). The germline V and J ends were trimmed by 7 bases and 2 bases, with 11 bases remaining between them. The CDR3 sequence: CASNSGENYGYTF. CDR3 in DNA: TGTGCCAGTAACTCCGGGGAAAACTATGGCTACACCTTC.

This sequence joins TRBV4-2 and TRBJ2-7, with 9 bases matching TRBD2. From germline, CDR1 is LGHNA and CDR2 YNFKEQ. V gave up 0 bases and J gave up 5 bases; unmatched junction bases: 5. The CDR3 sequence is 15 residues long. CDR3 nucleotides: TGTGCCAGCAGCCAAGAGGGACTAGCCCGGGACGAGCAGTACTTC. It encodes CASSQEGLARDEQYF.

CDR3 loop: CASSPGQGTTNSGNTIYF. In nucleotides, the CDR3 is TGTGCCAGTAGTCCGGGACAGGGGACCACCAACTCTGGAAACACCATATATTTT. The genes are TRBV19 and TRBJ1-3; 10 positions agree with TRBD1. The CDR3 has 18 amino acids. Germline values: CDR1 LNHDA, CDR2 SQIVND (reference sequence). The V and J ends lost 5 bases and 0 bases, in that order; junction bases with no gene match: 10. Based on the CDR3 plus reference TRBV19 and TRBJ1-3, the full variable domain is DGGITQSPKYLFRKEGQNVTLSCEQNLNHDAMYWYRQDPGQGLRLIYYSQIVNDFQKGDIAEGYSVSREKKESFPLTVTSAQKNPTAFYLCASSPGQGTTNSGNTIYFGEGSWLTVV.

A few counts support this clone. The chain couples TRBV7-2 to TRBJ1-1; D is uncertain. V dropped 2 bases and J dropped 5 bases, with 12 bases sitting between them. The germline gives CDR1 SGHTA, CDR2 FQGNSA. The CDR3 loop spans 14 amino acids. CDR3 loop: CASSLREFATEAFF. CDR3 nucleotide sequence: TGTGCCAGCAGCTTAAGGGAGTTCGCGACTGAAGCTTTCTTT.

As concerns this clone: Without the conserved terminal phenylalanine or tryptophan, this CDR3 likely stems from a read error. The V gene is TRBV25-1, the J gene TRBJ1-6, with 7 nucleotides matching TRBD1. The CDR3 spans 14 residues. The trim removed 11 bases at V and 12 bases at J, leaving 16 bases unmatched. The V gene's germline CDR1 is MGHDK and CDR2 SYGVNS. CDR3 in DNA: TGTGCCCTATTCCCGCCCAGGGGGAGTGAACCCCTCCACCTT. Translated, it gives CALFPPRGSEPLHL.

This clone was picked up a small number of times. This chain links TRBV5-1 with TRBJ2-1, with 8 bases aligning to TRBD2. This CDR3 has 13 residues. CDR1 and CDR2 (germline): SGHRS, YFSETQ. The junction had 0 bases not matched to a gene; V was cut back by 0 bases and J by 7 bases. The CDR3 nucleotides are TGCGCCAGCAGCTTGGCTAGCGGGAATGAGCAGTTCTTC. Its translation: CASSLASGNEQFF. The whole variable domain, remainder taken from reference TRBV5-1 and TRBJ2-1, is KAGVTQTPRYLIKTRGQQVTLSCSPISGHRSVSWYQQTPGQGLQFLFEYFSETQRNKGNFPGRFSGRQFSNSRSEMNVSTLELGDSALYLCASSLASGNEQFFGPGTRLTVL.

The CDR3 spells CASRAVPTRGTYEQYF. The CDR3 nucleotides are TGCGCCAGCCGAGCGGTTCCCACCAGGGGCACCTACGAGCAGTACTTC. The chain recombines TRBV5-1 with TRBJ2-5, with D possibly TRBD1 on 6 matching bases. The end of the DNA is better explained by TRBJ2-7, so the J call may be wrong. The CDR3 is 16 residues long. CDR1 SGHRS and CDR2 YFSETQ come from the germline V gene.

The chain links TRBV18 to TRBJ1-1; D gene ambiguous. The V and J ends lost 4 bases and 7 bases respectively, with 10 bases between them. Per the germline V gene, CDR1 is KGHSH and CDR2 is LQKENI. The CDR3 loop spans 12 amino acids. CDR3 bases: TGTGCCAGCTCACGGGTTTGGAGTGAAGCTTTCTTT. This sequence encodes CASSRVWSEAFF.

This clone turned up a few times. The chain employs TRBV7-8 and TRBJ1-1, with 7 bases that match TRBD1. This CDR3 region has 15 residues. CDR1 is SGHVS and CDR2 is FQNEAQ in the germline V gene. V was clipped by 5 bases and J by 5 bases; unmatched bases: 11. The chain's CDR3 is CASSLNDRVGTEAFF. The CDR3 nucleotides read TGTGCCAGCAGCCTAAACGACAGGGTCGGGACTGAAGCTTTCTTT. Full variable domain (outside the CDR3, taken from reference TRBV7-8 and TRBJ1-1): GAGVSQSPRYKVAKRGQDVALRCDPISGHVSLFWYQQALGQGPEFLTYFQNEAQLDKSGLPSDRFFAERPEGSVSTLKIQRTQQEDSAVYLCASSLNDRVGTEAFFGQGTRLTVV.

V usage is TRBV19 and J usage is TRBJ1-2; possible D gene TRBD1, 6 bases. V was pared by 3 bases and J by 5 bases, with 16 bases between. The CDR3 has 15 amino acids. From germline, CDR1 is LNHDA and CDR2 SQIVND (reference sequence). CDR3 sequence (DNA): TGTGCCAGTAGTATTAGACAGGAGTTTCAATATGGCTACACCTTC. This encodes CASSIRQEFQYGYTF.

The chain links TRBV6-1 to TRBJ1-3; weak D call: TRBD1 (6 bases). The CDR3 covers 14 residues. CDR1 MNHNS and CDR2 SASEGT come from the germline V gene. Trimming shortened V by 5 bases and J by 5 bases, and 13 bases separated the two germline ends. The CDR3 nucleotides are TGTGCCAGCAGTTATGGGGGCGAAAGAAACACCATATATTTT. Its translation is CASSYGGERNTIYF.

The chain's CDR3 is CASSLGWGQTYEQYF. DNA for the CDR3: TGTGCCAGCAGCTTGGGCTGGGGGCAAACCTACGAGCAGTACTTC. The chain joins TRBV5-6 to TRBJ2-7, with D perhaps TRBD1 (6 bases). The CDR3 consists of 15 residues. Trimming took 0 bases from V and 2 from J, leaving 12 bases between them. The germline gives CDR1 SGHDT, CDR2 YYEEEE.

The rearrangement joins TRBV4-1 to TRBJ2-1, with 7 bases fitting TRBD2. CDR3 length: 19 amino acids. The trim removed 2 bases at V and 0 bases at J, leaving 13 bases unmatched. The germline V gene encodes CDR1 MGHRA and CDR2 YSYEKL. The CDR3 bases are TGCGCCAGCAGCCAATTAGTGGGGGGGACTCTTAGCTCCTACAATGAGCAGTTCTTC. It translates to CASSQLVGGTLSSYNEQFF.

This CDR3 reads CASSLTEGGDTQYF. The CDR3 DNA reads TGTGCCAGCAGCTTGACGGAGGGCGGGGATACGCAGTATTTT. The chain recombines TRBV11-2 with TRBJ2-3; D perhaps matches TRBD2 (6 bases). Trimming took 3 bases from V and 6 from J, leaving 13 bases between them. Germline lookup yields CDR1 SGHAT and CDR2 FQNNGV. This CDR3 is built from 14 residues.

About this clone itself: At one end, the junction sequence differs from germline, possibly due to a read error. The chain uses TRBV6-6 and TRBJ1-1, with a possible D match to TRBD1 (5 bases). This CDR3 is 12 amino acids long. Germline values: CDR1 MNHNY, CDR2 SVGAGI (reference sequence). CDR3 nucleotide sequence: TGTGCCAGCACCGGGGGGTACGATGAAGCTTCCTTT. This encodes CASTGGYDEASF.